A selection of T cell receptor beta chains follows, all from one sample in a study of shared clonotypes between healthy human individuals. Assay: immunoSEQ multiplex PCR; the TCRdb copy retains only in-frame clones and omits some. The data show over a million clones, less than 99% seen once. Sequenced input: naive CD4+ T cells sorted from blood. The source of these receptors is a man aged 25-45 years in good health. The CDR3 runs from the conserved cysteine through the conserved F or W. The order of the fields is V gene, clone size, D gene, J gene, CDR3 DNA, CDR3 protein. D genes are given only for firm matches. Clone size is not always given. Where it is, it says once, few, many or a class for expanded clones.

>TRBV5-5|-|-|TRBJ1-4
TGTGCCAGCAGCTTCCGACTTTATGAAAAACTGTTTTTT
CASSFRLYEKLFF
>TRBV10-3|-|-|TRBJ2-7
TGTGCCATCAGGGCCCCCACCGGGAACTACGAGCAGTACTTC
CAIRAPTGNYEQYF
>TRBV5-1|-|-|TRBJ1-4
TGCGCCAGCAGCTTGGGCTGGGGCGGGCTTGAAAAACTGTTTTTT
CASSLGWGGLEKLFF
>TRBV7-9|-|-|TRBJ1-3
TGTGCCAGCAGCTTAGGGCCATCTGGAAACACCATATATTTT
CASSLGPSGNTIYF
>TRBV29-1|-|-|TRBJ2-3
TGCAGCGCCGGCCTACAGCTCGGGGCGAACACAGATACGCAGTATTTT
CSAGLQLGANTDTQYF
>TRBV11-2|-|-|TRBJ2-5
TGTGCCAGCAGCTATTGGGGTTTCGGTTTCGCCCAAGAGACCCAGTACTTC
CASSYWGFGFAQETQYF
>TRBV19|-|-|TRBJ1-5
TGTGCCAGTAGTATAGTGAAAGAGGCGGTTTGGCCCCAGCATTTT
CASSIVKEAVWPQHF
>TRBV6-6|once|-|TRBJ2-1
TGTGCCAGCAGTCCCAGCGGTAGCTACAATGAGCAGTTCTTC
CASSPSGSYNEQFF
>TRBV29-1|-|-|TRBJ2-3
TGCAGCGTTGAAACGGGGCGGGCCACAGATACGCAGTATTTT
CSVETGRATDTQYF
>TRBV13|-|-|TRBJ1-5
TGTGCCAGCAGCCTAGAGGGACTTTATAGCAATCAGCCCCAGCATTTT
CASSLEGLYSNQPQHF
>TRBV25-1|-|TRBD2|TRBJ2-7
TGTGCCAGCAGTGATCTCGGACTAGGAGCCTACGAGCAGTACTTC
CASSDLGLGAYEQYF
>TRBV6-6|-|TRBD2|TRBJ2-7
TGTGCCAGCAGTTCCCCCGGGACTAGCGGAGCCTACGAGCAGTACTTC
CASSSPGTSGAYEQYF
>TRBV5-6|-|TRBD2|TRBJ2-7
TGTGCCAGCAGCTTTACTGCGATCTCCCCCGGGAGGGCCGACTACGAGCAGTACTTC
CASSFTAISPGRADYEQYF
>TRBV7-2|-|-|TRBJ1-4
TGTGCCAGCAGTGGGGATCCGAGTGAAAAACTGTTTTTT
CASSGDPSEKLFF
>TRBV10-1|-|TRBD2|TRBJ2-7
TGCGCCAGCAGTGTTCTAGCGGGAGTGGAAGGGGAGCAGTACTTC
CASSVLAGVEGEQYF
>TRBV5-6|-|-|TRBJ2-3
TGTGCCAGCAGCTTGGCACTAGGAAACACAGATACGCAGTATTTT
CASSLALGNTDTQYF
>TRBV11-3|-|TRBD2|TRBJ2-3
TGTGCCAGCAGCCAGGGACTAGCGGGAGTAGATACGCAGTATTTT
CASSQGLAGVDTQYF
>TRBV30|-|-|TRBJ1-5
TGTGCCTGGTCCCGACACTTTCCCGGAGGCAATCAGCCCCAGCATTTT
CAWSRHFPGGNQPQHF
>TRBV19|-|-|TRBJ1-5
TGTGCCAGTAGTATGGGGAGGCAGGGTCATCAGCCCCAGCATTTT
CASSMGRQGHQPQHF
>TRBV5-1|once|-|TRBJ2-7
TGCGCCAGCAGCTTGGCGGGACACCTGGTGGGCGAGCAGTACTTC
CASSLAGHLVGEQYF
>TRBV11-2|-|-|TRBJ2-3
TGTGCCAGCAGCCCCAGGACCTCGCGTGCCACAGATACGCAGTATTTT
CASSPRTSRATDTQYF
>TRBV10-3|-|TRBD1|TRBJ2-7
TGTGCCATCAGCCAAGGACAGGGGACGGAGGAGCAGTACTTC
CAISQGQGTEEQYF
>TRBV29-1|once|TRBD2|TRBJ2-1
TGCAGCGTGAGGAGACTAGCGGGTTTTTACAATGAGCAGTTCTTC
CSVRRLAGFYNEQFF
>TRBV28|once|-|TRBJ1-1
TGTGCCAGCAGTTCAGTCGGGAGTCAAGCTTTCTTT
CASSSVGSQAFF
>TRBV28|-|-|TRBJ2-1
TGTGCCAGCAGTCTCCAACCGTGGGGTGAGCAGTTCTTC
CASSLQPWGEQFF
>TRBV7-9|-|-|TRBJ1-4
TGTGCCAGCAGCTTAGGGACAGTCAGTAAAGAAAAACTGTTTTTT
CASSLGTVSKEKLFF